What follows are 20 T cell receptor beta chains derived from one specimen sequenced in a study of blood T cell repertoires in COVID-19. Some clones are missing from TCRdb's copy, which holds only in-frame ones; the method was immunoSEQ multiplex PCR. The sample lists about 200,000 clones; about 86% were seen once. The specimen was PBMCs or T cells enriched from blood (not recorded which). These receptors all stem from a woman aged 50 to 60 with acute COVID-19.

DNA of the CDR3: TGCGCCAGCAGCCACAGGGACCCCTCTGGAAACACCATATATTTT. Amino acids: CASSHRDPSGNTIYF. The rearrangement joins TRBV5-1 to TRBJ1-3; a possible D gene is TRBD1 (6 bases). Germline CDR1 is SGHRS and CDR2 is YFSETQ. The CDR3 is made up of 15 amino acids. The V end lost 4 bases, the J end lost 0 bases, and 11 bases lay between the germline ends.

The rearrangement uses TRBV19 and TRBJ2-6; 9 bases fit TRBD1. The CDR3 is 17 amino acids. The junction had 8 bases not matched to a gene; V was cut back by 7 bases and J by 1 base. Germline assignment: CDR1 LNHDA and CDR2 SQIVND (reference sequence). Here the CDR3 reads CASNSGQGISGANVLTF. Here the CDR3 DNA reads TGTGCCAGTAATTCCGGACAGGGGATTTCTGGGGCCAACGTCCTGACTTTC. The entire variable domain, with the rest obtained from reference TRBV19 and TRBJ2-6, is as follows: DGGITQSPKYLFRKEGQNVTLSCEQNLNHDAMYWYRQDPGQGLRLIYYSQIVNDFQKGDIAEGYSVSREKKESFPLTVTSAQKNPTAFYLCASNSGQGISGANVLTFGAGSRLTVL.

This chain uses TRBV5-4 with TRBJ2-7, with 7 bases aligning to TRBD2. The germline V gene encodes CDR1 SGHNT and CDR2 YYREEE (reference sequence). Trimming removed 3 bases from V and 6 bases from J; junction bases left unmatched: 6. The CDR3 sequence is 13 residues long. DNA of the CDR3: TGTGCCAGCAGCTACGCACTAGCGACCGAGCAGTACTTC. It specifies CASSYALATEQYF.

This clone was found a few times. The CDR3 bases are TGTGCCAGCAGAGGACAGGGGGCGCAAGGCTACACCTTC. This translates into CASRGQGAQGYTF. The V gene is TRBV2, the J gene TRBJ1-2, with 11 bases matching TRBD1. This CDR3 is built from 13 residues. CDR1 SNHLY and CDR2 FYNNEI come from the germline V gene. J lost 8 bases, V lost 6 bases, and 5 bases had no gene match.

The chain employs TRBV21-1 and TRBJ2-7; the listed D gene, TRBD2, was not tested against the DNA. TRBV21-1 is a recognized pseudogene. The CDR3 spans 16 residues. CDR3 region: CASSKRMASGSYEQYF. The CDR3, as DNA: TGTGCCAGCAGCAAAAGAATGGCTAGCGGGAGCTACGAGCAGTACTTC.

This clone was observed a few times. The CDR3 spells CASSLLSGQASVGYTF. The CDR3 DNA follows: TGTGCCAGCAGCTTACTCTCGGGACAGGCTTCGGTAGGCTACACCTTC. The J gene is TRBJ1-2, the V gene TRBV7-9, with TRBD1 matching 8 bases. With 2 bases clipped from V and 8 bases from J, the junction kept 13 bases outside the gene matches. Per germline, CDR1 SEHNR and CDR2 FQNEAQ (reference sequence). CDR3 length: 16 amino acids.

J is TRBJ1-5 and V is TRBV6-5, with D maybe TRBD1 (5 bases). The V gene's germline CDR1 is MNHEY and CDR2 SVGAGI. Trimming took off 4 bases at V and 7 bases at J, with 14 bases between the two ends. The CDR3 length is 14 residues. CDR3 nucleotides: TGTGCCAGCAGTTTCTACGCGGGGGAGCAGCCCCAGCATTTT. Protein product: CASSFYAGEQPQHF.

This chain joins TRBV7-2 and TRBJ2-7; maybe TRBD1 (5 bases). Germline V gives CDR1 SGHTA, CDR2 FQGNSA. Trimming took 3 bases from V and 4 from J, leaving 10 bases between them. This CDR3 has 13 amino acids. CDR3 protein: CASSLNRGYEQYF. The CDR3 DNA reads TGTGCCAGCAGCTTGAATAGGGGTTACGAGCAGTACTTC.

The rearrangement joins TRBV19 to TRBJ2-7, with TRBD2 matching 12 bases. The CDR3 consists of 14 residues. The germline V gene encodes CDR1 LNHDA and CDR2 SQIVND (reference sequence). Unmatched junction bases numbered 6, after V lost 7 bases and J lost 5 bases. The CDR3 region is CASKTGLAGNEQYF. The DNA of the CDR3 is TGTGCCAGTAAAACAGGACTAGCGGGGAACGAGCAGTACTTC. Based on the CDR3 plus reference TRBV19 and TRBJ2-7, the full variable domain is DGGITQSPKYLFRKEGQNVTLSCEQNLNHDAMYWYRQDPGQGLRLIYYSQIVNDFQKGDIAEGYSVSREKKESFPLTVTSAQKNPTAFYLCASKTGLAGNEQYFGPGTRLTVT.

This chain links TRBV5-6 with TRBJ2-3; maybe TRBD2 (6 bases). CDR3 length equals 11 residues. Deletions cut 6 bases from V and 6 bases from J, with 8 bases between. CDR1 SGHDT and CDR2 YYEEEE come from the germline V gene. The CDR3 here is CASNRGDTQYF. As DNA, the CDR3 is TGTGCCAGCAATCGGGGGGATACGCAGTATTTT.

The chain employs TRBV14 and TRBJ1-1, with a weak D call TRBD1 (5 bases). Germline CDR1 and CDR2: SGHDN and FVKESK. This CDR3 is 17 amino acids long. The V gene lost 0 bases and the J gene lost 5 bases, with 19 bases spanning the gap. Here the CDR3 reads CASSQDPRGWLRTEAFF. In DNA, the CDR3 is TGTGCCAGCAGCCAAGACCCCCGGGGGTGGTTGAGGACTGAAGCTTTCTTT.

This chain uses TRBV6-5 with TRBJ1-2; 9 bases line up with TRBD1. With 4 bases clipped from V and 1 base from J, the junction kept 4 bases outside the gene matches. The CDR3 is 15 residues long. In germline, CDR1 is MNHEY, CDR2 SVGAGI. In DNA form, the CDR3 reads TGTGCCAGCAGTTCCACAGGGGGCTTTAACTATGGCTACACCTTC. It is translated as CASSSTGGFNYGYTF.

The V gene is TRBV24-1, the J gene TRBJ2-7; the match to TRBD2 covers 7 bases. The CDR3 loop spans 15 amino acids. Germline lookup yields CDR1 KGHDR and CDR2 SFDVKD. V was pared by 3 bases and J by 2 bases, with 6 bases of the junction left unmatched. CDR3 sequence reads: CATSDPSGDAYEQYF. CDR3 in DNA: TGTGCCACCAGTGATCCTAGCGGAGACGCCTACGAGCAGTACTTC.

The J gene is TRBJ2-3, the V gene TRBV5-6; TRBD2 matches 14 bases. With V trimmed by 2 bases and J by 3 bases, 5 bases remained unmatched. The CDR3 runs to 17 residues. Germline CDR1 is SGHDT and CDR2 is YYEEEE. The chain's CDR3 is CASSFRLAGGRTDTQYF. Written as DNA, the CDR3 is TGTGCCAGCAGCTTTCGACTAGCGGGGGGGAGAACAGATACGCAGTATTTT. Complete variable domain (other parts from reference TRBV5-6 and TRBJ2-3): DAGVTQSPTHLIKTRGQQVTLRCSPKSGHDTVSWYQQALGQGPQFIFQYYEEEERQRGNFPDRFSGHQFPNYSSELNVNALLLGDSALYLCASSFRLAGGRTDTQYFGPGTRLTVL.

The genes are TRBV19 and TRBJ1-1; D perhaps matches TRBD1 (6 bases). Per the germline V gene, CDR1 is LNHDA and CDR2 is SQIVND (reference sequence). The CDR3 totals 15 residues. V was shortened by 7 bases and J by 1 base, with 16 bases between the two germline ends. The CDR3 sequence: CASKLGTPQNTEAFF. CDR3 bases: TGTGCCAGTAAGTTGGGGACACCCCAGAACACTGAAGCTTTCTTT.

V and J are TRBV19 and TRBJ1-2; perhaps TRBD1 as D (6 bases). The CDR3 has 15 amino acids. CDR1 LNHDA and CDR2 SQIVND come from the germline V gene (reference sequence). The germline V and J ends were trimmed by 6 bases and 4 bases, with 18 bases remaining between them. The chain's CDR3 is CASSNQGRIVYGYTF. CDR3 bases: TGTGCCAGTAGCAATCAGGGGCGGATTGTCTATGGCTACACCTTC.

This rearrangement joins TRBV3-1 (or the pseudogene TRBV3-2) to TRBJ2-7; D is possibly TRBD2 (5 bases). The CDR3 covers 13 residues. The V end lost 1 base, the J end lost 7 bases, and 11 bases lay between the germline ends. Germline V lookup: CDR1 LGHDT, CDR2 YNNKEL (reference sequence). This chain's CDR3 is CASSQAGGGEQYF. The CDR3 coding sequence is TGTGCCAGCAGCCAAGCCGGCGGAGGAGAGCAGTACTTC.

The rearrangement uses TRBV9 and TRBJ1-6; 7 nucleotides line up with TRBD1. Germline V gene data show CDR1 as SGDLS and CDR2 as YYNGEE. Trimming at V came to 3 bases and at J to 6 bases, leaving 3 bases not matched to a gene. CDR3 length: 14 amino acids. The CDR3 DNA follows: TGTGCCAGCAGCGCCGGACAGGTTAATTCACCCCTCCACTTT. It encodes CASSAGQVNSPLHF.

The rearrangement links TRBV6-1 to TRBJ2-7, with TRBD2 as a possible D gene (5 bases). This CDR3 is built from 13 residues. CDR1 and CDR2 (germline): MNHNS, SASEGT. V was clipped by 3 bases and J by 10 bases, with 16 bases between them. CDR3 nucleotides: TGTGCCAGCAGTGATGGCCCTCCGGGGTCCCAGTACTTC. As protein: CASSDGPPGSQYF.

The V gene is TRBV29-1, the J gene TRBJ1-2; TRBD1 agrees at 8 bases. The germline V gene encodes CDR1 SQVTM and CDR2 ANQGSEA. V was clipped by 1 base and J by 4 bases; unmatched bases: 5. This CDR3 contains 14 residues. This chain's CDR3 is CSVEGRGRAYGYTF. For the CDR3, the DNA is TGCAGCGTTGAAGGCAGGGGGCGCGCCTATGGCTACACCTTC. The whole variable domain, remainder taken from reference TRBV29-1 and TRBJ1-2, is SAVISQKPSRDICQRGTSLTIQCQVDSQVTMMFWYRQQPGQSLTLIATANQGSEATYESGFVIDKFPISRPNLTFSTLTVSNMSPEDSSIYLCSVEGRGRAYGYTFGSGTRLTVV.